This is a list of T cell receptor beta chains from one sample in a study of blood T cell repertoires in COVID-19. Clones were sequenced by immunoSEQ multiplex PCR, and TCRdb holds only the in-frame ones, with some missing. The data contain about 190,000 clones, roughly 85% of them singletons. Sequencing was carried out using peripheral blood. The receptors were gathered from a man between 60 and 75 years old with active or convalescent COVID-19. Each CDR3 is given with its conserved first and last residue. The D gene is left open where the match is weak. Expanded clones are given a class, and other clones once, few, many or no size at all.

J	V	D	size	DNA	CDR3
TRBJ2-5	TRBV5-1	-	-	TGCGCCAGCAGCCTCTTATCGGGAGAGACCCAGTACTTC	CASSLLSGETQYF
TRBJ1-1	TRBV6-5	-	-	TGTGCCAGCAGTTACCCCCAGGGCACTGAAGCTTTCTTT	CASSYPQGTEAFF
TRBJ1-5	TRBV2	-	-	TGTGCCAGCAGTGGGTTAGGGGCATATAGCAATCAGCCCCAGCATTTT	CASSGLGAYSNQPQHF
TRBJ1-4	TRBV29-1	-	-	TGCAGCGTTGCGGAGGACCGAAGAGAAAAACTGTTTTTT	CSVAEDRREKLFF
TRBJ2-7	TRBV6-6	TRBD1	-	TGTGCCAGCAGGCCGACAGGGGAGGTCAACTACGAGCAGTACTTC	CASRPTGEVNYEQYF
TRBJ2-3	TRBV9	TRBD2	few	TGTGCCAGCAGCGTAGCCGGGGCGGGGGGACGCACAGATACGCAGTATTTT	CASSVAGAGGRTDTQYF
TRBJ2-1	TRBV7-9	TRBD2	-	TGTGCCAGCAGCCCCTTTGGCGGGGGGCTAGGGGCTGGGAATGAGCAGTTCTTC	CASSPFGGGLGAGNEQFF
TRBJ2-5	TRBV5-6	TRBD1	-	TGTGCCACTACGAAACGTGCAGGGGGTGGGGAGACCCAGTACTTC	CATTKRAGGGETQYF
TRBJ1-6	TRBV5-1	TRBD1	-	TGCGCCAGCAGCTCCGGACAGGGGGGAAATTCACCCCTCCACTTT	CASSSGQGGNSPLHF
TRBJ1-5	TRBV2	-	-	TGTGCCAGCCGGGAGGGGTTTAGCAATCAGCCCCAGCATTTT	CASREGFSNQPQHF
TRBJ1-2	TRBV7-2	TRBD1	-	TGTGCCAGCAGCTCCCCGGGGACAGGGAATGGCTACACCTTC	CASSSPGTGNGYTF
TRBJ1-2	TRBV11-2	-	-	TGTGCCAGCAGTATTGGGCCCTCATATTATGGCTACACCTTC	CASSIGPSYYGYTF
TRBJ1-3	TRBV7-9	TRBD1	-	TGTGCCAGCAGCTTAGGGACAGGCTCTGGAAACACCATATATTTT	CASSLGTGSGNTIYF
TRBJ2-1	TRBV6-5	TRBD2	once	TGTGCCACAAATAGAGCGGGGGGAGGAGAGCAGTTCTTC	CATNRAGGGEQFF
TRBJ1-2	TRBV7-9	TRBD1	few	TGTGCCAGCAGCCTTGGTTCAGGGGGTAACTATGGCTACACCTTC	CASSLGSGGNYGYTF
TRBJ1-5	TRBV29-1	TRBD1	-	TGCAGCGTTAGACAGGGGGGTCAGCCCCAGCATTTT	CSVRQGGQPQHF
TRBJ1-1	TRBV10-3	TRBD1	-	TGTGCCACCGCCGCAGGGACAGGGGCCTCAGGCGCTGAAGCTTTCTTT	CATAAGTGASGAEAFF
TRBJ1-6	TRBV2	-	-	TGTGCCAGCAGGGACAGTTCTGCCTTGGCCCTCCACTTT	CASRDSSALALHF